A selection of T cell receptor beta chains follows, all from one sample in a study of blood T cell repertoires in COVID-19. Sequencing used immunoSEQ multiplex PCR; TCRdb keeps in-frame clones, though not all of them. Among about 270,000 clones listed, approximately 90% were seen once. Specimen: PBMCs or T cells enriched from blood (not recorded which). Receptors were obtained from a middle-aged man who had been exposed to COVID-19. Each CDR3 is given with its conserved first and last residue. Each record gives: clone size, J gene, V gene, D gene, CDR3 DNA, CDR3 protein. A D gene is named only where the DNA matches it firmly. Clone sizes are given selectively: once, few, many, or a class where the clone is expanded.

.,TRBJ2-7,TRBV6-2/TRBV6-3,.,TGTGCCAGCAGTACCCCGACTCGCTACGAGCAGTACTTC,CASSTPTRYEQYF
.,TRBJ1-1,TRBV3-1/TRBV3-2,.,TGTGCCAGCAGCCAAGGAGGGACAGAAGCTTTCTTT,CASSQGGTEAFF
.,TRBJ1-4,TRBV27,.,TGTGCCAGCAGTTTAAGCAGGGCTGAAAAACTGTTTTTT,CASSLSRAEKLFF
.,TRBJ2-3,TRBV27,.,TGTGCCAGCAGTTTACGGGGTAGCACAGATACGCAGTATTTT,CASSLRGSTDTQYF
.,TRBJ2-7,TRBV10-3,.,TGTGCCTCCGGCAGCGAGGACAGAGTCGAGCAGTACTTC,CASGSEDRVEQYF
.,TRBJ1-4,TRBV11-2,.,TGTGCCAGCAGCCTCGGAGCAGGGATAACTAATGAAAAACTGTTTTTT,CASSLGAGITNEKLFF
.,TRBJ2-5,TRBV7-7,.,TGTGCTAGCAGCTGGACAATAAAGGAAGAGACCCAGTACTTC,CASSWTIKEETQYF
.,TRBJ1-1,TRBV2,TRBD1,TGTGCCAGCAGGCCGACAGGGGGTGGCACTGAAGCTTTCTTT,CASRPTGGGTEAFF
.,TRBJ2-7,TRBV6-5,.,TGTGCCAGCAGCCCCCTGGAGGGAGTGCAGTACTTC,CASSPLEGVQYF
.,TRBJ2-7,TRBV20-1,.,TGCAGTGCTAGAGATTACTACGAGCAGTACTTC,CSARDYYEQYF
.,TRBJ2-7,TRBV19,TRBD1,TGTGCCAGTAGTATAGGCCTGGACAGGGTCGACTACGAGCAGTACTTC,CASSIGLDRVDYEQYF
.,TRBJ2-5,TRBV20-1,TRBD2,TGCAGTGCTAGTCGGACTAGCGGGTCCCCCAGCGACACCCAGTACTTC,CSASRTSGSPSDTQYF
.,TRBJ2-7,TRBV10-3,TRBD2,TGTGCCATCAGTGGAGCGGGACCTTCCTACGAGCAGTACTTC,CAISGAGPSYEQYF
.,TRBJ2-3,TRBV9,TRBD2,TGTGCCAGCAGCGCAGGGTCATCGGGGGGGGCCGGTGATTTT,CASSAGSSGGAGDF
.,TRBJ2-7,TRBV14,TRBD1,TGTGCCAGCAGCCGGCGACAGGGAGACTACGAGCAGTACTTC,CASSRRQGDYEQYF
.,TRBJ2-7,TRBV28,.,TGTGCCAGCAGTTTCAGCGGCGAGCAGTACTTC,CASSFSGEQYF
.,TRBJ1-1,TRBV5-5,.,TGTGCCAGCAGCTATATGCTGGGCCGTCAGACTGAAGCTTTCTTT,CASSYMLGRQTEAFF
.,TRBJ1-1,TRBV7-2,.,TGTGCCAGCAGCTTAGGGTCACAGGGAAACACTGAAGCTTTCTTT,CASSLGSQGNTEAFF
.,TRBJ2-5,TRBV7-9,.,TGTGCCAGCAGTTTAGCCCCAGGGATAAGAGAGACCCAGTACTTC,CASSLAPGIRETQYF
.,TRBJ2-2,TRBV24-1,.,TGTGCCACCAGTGATTTCTCCGGGGAGCTGTTTTTT,CATSDFSGELFF
.,TRBJ1-2,TRBV9,.,TGTGCCAGCAGCCCCGGGGGAGACGGCTACACCTTC,CASSPGGDGYTF
once,TRBJ2-7,TRBV9,.,TGTGCCAGCAGCCCCCCGGTAAGTGGCGAGCAGTACTTC,CASSPPVSGEQYF
.,TRBJ2-2,TRBV2,TRBD2,TGTGCCAGCAGTGGCCCCCGACTAGCGGGAGAAGGCGGGGAGCTGTTTTTT,CASSGPRLAGEGGELFF
.,TRBJ2-5,TRBV7-7,.,TGTGCTAGCAGCTCTACAGGGGAGACCCAGTACTTC,CASSSTGETQYF
.,TRBJ2-1,TRBV2,TRBD2,TGTGCCAGCAGATCCGGGACTAGCGCCTACAATGAGCAGTTCTTC,CASRSGTSAYNEQFF
.,TRBJ1-5,TRBV28,.,TGTGCCAGCAGTTTACGACCCCCAGGGAATCAGCCCCAGCATTTT,CASSLRPPGNQPQHF
once,TRBJ1-5,TRBV2,.,TGTGCCAGCACCTCGGAGGGCTATAGCAATCAGCCCCAGCATTTT,CASTSEGYSNQPQHF
.,TRBJ2-3,TRBV6-5,TRBD2,TGTGCCAGCAAAGCGGGAGTGGCAGATACGCAGTATTTT,CASKAGVADTQYF
.,TRBJ2-3,TRBV11-2,.,TGTGCCAGCAGCTCTTTTCGTCGTCTTTATTTCGATACGCAGTATTTT,CASSSFRRLYFDTQYF
.,TRBJ1-2,TRBV19,.,TGTGCCAGTACAGGGTTGGACTATGGCTACACCTTC,CASTGLDYGYTF
.,TRBJ2-7,TRBV5-6,TRBD2,TGTGCCAGCAGCTTAAGCGGGAATTACTACGAGCAGTACTTC,CASSLSGNYYEQYF
.,TRBJ1-5,TRBV5-5,TRBD1,TGTGCCAGCAGCCGGGACAGAAGCAATCAGCCCCAGCATTTT,CASSRDRSNQPQHF
.,TRBJ2-2,TRBV6-5,.,TGTGCCGGAGCTCAGGGCAACACCGGGGAGCTGTTTTTT,CAGAQGNTGELFF
.,TRBJ1-2,TRBV19,TRBD1,TGTGCCAGTAGTATAGCGGGGACAGGCTATGGCTACACCTTC,CASSIAGTGYGYTF
.,TRBJ2-1,TRBV3-1/TRBV3-2,.,TGTGCCAGCAGCCATCCTGGGGGGACTCTTAACAATGAGCAGTTCTTC,CASSHPGGTLNNEQFF
.,TRBJ1-1,TRBV30,.,TGTGCCGGCAAGGGGCAGTTGAACACTGAAGCTTTCTTT,CAGKGQLNTEAFF
.,TRBJ1-2,TRBV5-1,.,TGCGCCAGCAGCGCAGAATCTAACTATGGCTACACCTTC,CASSAESNYGYTF
.,TRBJ1-1,TRBV5-6,.,TGTGCCAGCAGCGGGAGCGCACATGGAAGCACTGAAGCTTTCTTT,CASSGSAHGSTEAFF
.,TRBJ1-6,TRBV12-5,.,TGTGCTAGTGGTTTGAACAGGGTTTCACCCCTCCACTTT,CASGLNRVSPLHF
.,TRBJ2-7,TRBV28,TRBD2,TGTGCCAGCAGTCCCCCGGGACTAGCTTACGAGCAGTACTTC,CASSPPGLAYEQYF
.,TRBJ2-1,TRBV19,TRBD2,TGTGCCAGTTGGACTAGCGGCTACAATGAGCAGTTCTTC,CASWTSGYNEQFF
.,TRBJ2-4,TRBV7-9,.,TGTGCCAGCAGCCAAGACCCCTATCGGGGAACCAAAAACATTCAGTACTTC,CASSQDPYRGTKNIQYF